These 10 T cell receptor beta chains came from one sample sequenced in a study of blood T cell repertoires in COVID-19. TCRdb's table, derived via immunoSEQ multiplex PCR, lists solely in-frame clones and lacks some. The table lists some 150,000 clones, roughly 90% of them singletons. Material: PBMCs or T cells enriched from blood (not recorded which). The source of these receptors is a woman between 25 and 40 years old with acute COVID-19.

The rearrangement uses TRBV12-3 or TRBV12-4 and TRBJ1-2; D is unresolved. Trimming took off 2 bases at V and 3 bases at J, with 7 bases between the two ends. This CDR3 comprises 13 residues. The CDR3 loop reads CASSLKADYGYTF. The CDR3 region has the DNA TGTGCCAGCAGTTTAAAGGCGGACTATGGCTACACCTTC.

The chain uses TRBV12-2 and TRBJ1-5. TRBV12-2 has pseudogene status. The CDR3 runs to 18 residues. CDR3 DNA sequence: TGTGCAAGTCGCCAGTCCGGGGGGAGGGATTTTAGCAATCAGCCCCAGCATTTT. Protein: CASRQSGGRDFSNQPQHF.

The V gene is TRBV6-5, the J gene TRBJ2-7; 7 bases align to TRBD1. This CDR3 contains 14 residues. Germline values: CDR1 MNHEY, CDR2 SVGAGI. V lost 2 bases and J lost 2; bases outside the gene matches: 3. The CDR3, as DNA: TGTGCCAGCAGTTACAGGGACAGCCCCTACGAGCAGTACTTC. Translated, it gives CASSYRDSPYEQYF.

The sample holds one count of this clone. The chain carries TRBV11-2 and TRBJ1-4; a weak D match, TRBD1 (6 bases). This CDR3 is 15 amino acids long. Germline V lookup: CDR1 SGHAT, CDR2 FQNNGV. Trimming pared 0 bases from V and 6 bases from J, leaving 11 bases between. CDR3 protein: CASSLDPTGYEKLFF. The CDR3 DNA is TGTGCCAGCAGCTTAGACCCGACAGGCTATGAAAAACTGTTTTTT.

The chain uses TRBV27 and TRBJ1-5, with 11 bases matching TRBD1. The CDR3 runs 15 residues. Per germline, CDR1 MNHEY and CDR2 SMNVEV (reference sequence). V shed 4 bases, J shed 11 bases, and the junction held 10 bases outside the gene matches. The CDR3 sequence: CASSSRDRGSRAQHF. The CDR3 region has the DNA TGTGCCAGCAGTTCAAGGGACAGGGGGTCAAGGGCCCAGCATTTT.

The chain has TRBV21-1 and TRBJ1-1; the table's D gene call, TRBD1, was not cross checked with the DNA. TRBV21-1 is an annotated pseudogene. The CDR3 spans 15 residues. CDR3 protein: CASSKGQGRGTEAFF. In nucleotides, the CDR3 is TGTGCCAGCAGCAAAGGTCAGGGCCGTGGCACTGAAGCTTTCTTT.

On this clone itself: At one of its ends the junction is not consistent with the germline gene, which may arise from a read error. The CDR3 DNA sequence: TGTGCTAGCAGCTTAGATGGGACTAGCGGGAGCTATGAGCAGTTCTTC. It yields the protein CASSLDGTSGSYEQFF. The V gene is TRBV7-7, the J gene TRBJ2-1; 14 bases are shared with TRBD2. The CDR3 is 16 amino acids. The germline V gene has CDR1 SSHAT and CDR2 FNYEAQ (reference sequence).

The rearrangement joins TRBV2 to TRBJ1-3; weak D call: TRBD1 (6 bases). Germline values: CDR1 SNHLY, CDR2 FYNNEI. Trimming removed 0 bases from V and 3 bases from J, with 9 bases in between. This CDR3 has 15 residues. CDR3 in amino acids: CASSEAGGVGNTIYF. CDR3 DNA sequence: TGTGCCAGCAGTGAAGCAGGGGGTGTTGGAAACACCATATATTTT.

The CDR3 DNA is TGTGCCAGTAGTTCTCCGACAGGGGGGGTCGCCTACGAGCAGTACTTC. Translating it yields CASSSPTGGVAYEQYF. The chain recombines TRBV19 with TRBJ2-7, with 9 bases that match TRBD1. Germline CDR1 LNHDA, CDR2 SQIVND (reference sequence). V lost 5 bases and J lost 2; bases outside the gene matches: 10. This CDR3 contains 16 residues.

This chain links TRBV3-1 (or the pseudogene TRBV3-2) with TRBJ1-5, with D tentatively TRBD1 (6 bases). Germline CDR1 is LGHDT and CDR2 is YNNKEL (reference sequence). The CDR3 has 14 residues. With 4 bases removed from V and 4 bases from J, the gap between germline ends came to 11 bases. CDR3 sequence (DNA): TGTGCCAGCAGCCGAAGTACAGGGAATCAGCCCCAGCATTTT. This codes for CASSRSTGNQPQHF.